What follows describes a single TCR beta chain. The antigen is not known. Clones were read by immunoSEQ multiplex PCR, and TCRdb kept only the in-frame ones, dropping some. The sample shows under 60,000 clones, roughly 86% of them seen only once. The time point is: cycle 4 day 1 (C4D1), after 5 to 7 weeks of nivolumab. Every patient relapsed after autologous stem cell transplantation, and brentuximab vedotin exposure varied. The study recorded best responses of complete response, partial response or progressive disease. The ends lost 5 bases at V and 2 bases at J; junction bases unmatched: 7. CDR3 size: 15 residues. CDR1 is SGHVS, CDR2 FNYEAQ, per germline. This specimen comes from a study of PD-1 blockade in classical Hodgkin lymphoma. Study observations and caveats: Newly diagnosed patients had baseline TCR diversity that was reportedly lower than that of healthy donors. By C4D1, CD4+ diversity increased significantly, especially in complete responders. Complete responders' diversity at baseline resembled that of newly diagnosed patients.

This clonotype originated in a human donor with classical Hodgkin lymphoma. This chain connects TRBV7-6 to TRBJ2-7; 9 bases are a match to TRBD2. The sample here was peripheral blood mononuclear cells (PBMCs), taken before the fourth cycle of nivolumab. This CDR3 reads CASSPAPSGTYEQYF. CDR3 in DNA: TGTGCCAGCAGCCCGGCTCCTAGCGGGACCTACGAGCAGTACTTC.